A single sample gave rise to the 16 T cell receptor beta chains below, sequenced in a study of T cells in women clearing cervical HPV infection. Produced via immunoSEQ multiplex PCR; TCRdb's table is partial and in-frame only. The sample has under 45,000 clones. Sequencing was carried out using blood buffy coat. These receptors originate from a woman aged 18 to 75 with a cervical HPV16 infection that either progressed to CIN3+ or cleared (not recorded which).

Comment on this clone: The DNA ends 3 residues before the CDR3 does, and the rest of the CDR3 is filled in from the germline J gene. The rearrangement links TRBV7-9 to TRBJ1-4; TRBD1 might be the D (6 bases). Germline CDR1 reads SEHNR; CDR2 reads FQNEAQ (reference sequence). V lost 5 bases, J lost 8 bases, and 15 bases lay in between. This CDR3 comprises 14 residues. The CDR3 DNA, read in part, is TGTGCCAGCAGCCGGTCAGGGGTCGGGGAAAAA. Amino acids: CASSRSGVGEK. The entire CDR3 sequence reads CASSRSGVGEKLFF.

Concerning this clone: The DNA ends 3 residues before the CDR3 does, and the rest of the CDR3 is filled in from the germline J gene. The V call is TRBV7-3, the J call TRBJ2-3; TRBD2 matches at 10 bases. J was trimmed by 1 base and V by 5 bases; bases with no gene match: 6. The CDR3 runs 16 residues. Germline loops: CDR1 SGHTA, CDR2 FQGTGA. CDR3 sequence: CASSVTGTSGTDTQYF. The CDR3 bases that were read are TGTGCCAGCAGCGTGACCGGGACTAGCGGCACAGATACG. Variable domain in full (rest from reference TRBV7-3 and TRBJ2-3): GAGVSQTPSNKVTEKGKYVELRCDPISGHTALYWYRQSLGQGPEFLIYFQGTGAADDSGLPNDRFFAVRPEGSVSTLKIQRTERGDSAVYLCASSVTGTSGTDTQYFGPGTRLTVL.

Regarding this clone: The observed sequence ends 3 residues before the CDR3 terminus, with the missing tail filled in from the germline J gene. The chain carries TRBV7-3 and TRBJ2-1, with unresolved D. The CDR3 sequence is 16 residues long. V was trimmed by 4 bases and J by 8 bases, leaving 21 bases between them. CDR1 and CDR2 (germline): SGHTA, FQGTGA. The CDR3 loop reads CASSSRSTNSLDEQFF. The DNA read from the CDR3 is TGTGCCAGCAGCTCCCGCTCTACCAACAGTCTCGATGAG.

Points on this clone: The read stops 3 residues short of the end of the CDR3; the missing end is completed from the germline J gene. The chain combines TRBV7-8 with TRBJ2-7, with a possible D match to TRBD1 (5 bases). CDR3 length equals 13 residues. Trimming stripped 2 bases from V and 4 bases from J, with 9 bases between. Per the germline V gene, CDR1 is SGHVS and CDR2 is FQNEAQ. The DNA read from the CDR3 is TGTGCCAGCAGCTTACAGCAGGGTTACGAG. Its translation is CASSLQQGYE. The whole CDR3 reads CASSLQQGYEQYF. Drawing the rest from reference TRBV7-8 and TRBJ2-7, the complete variable domain is GAGVSQSPRYKVAKRGQDVALRCDPISGHVSLFWYQQALGQGPEFLTYFQNEAQLDKSGLPSDRFFAERPEGSVSTLKIQRTQQEDSAVYLCASSLQQGYEQYFGPGTRLTVT.

About this clone itself: The read comes to an end 3 residues before the CDR3 does, leaving the germline J gene to fill in the end. The J gene is TRBJ2-2, the V gene TRBV11-2; a weak D match, TRBD2 (5 bases). CDR3 length: 15 residues. Germline CDR1 and CDR2: SGHAT and FQNNGV. V lost 3 bases to trimming and J lost 6 bases, with 14 bases between them. The CDR3 bases that were read are TGTGCCAGCAGCTTGGTACTAGTGTCGTCCGGGGAG. Translated, it gives CASSLVLVSSGE. The entire CDR3 reads CASSLVLVSSGELFF.

As for this clone: The CDR3 is cut off 3 residues early in the read; its end comes from the germline J gene. J is TRBJ1-5 and V is TRBV19, with 9 bases fitting TRBD1. CDR3 length: 17 residues. Germline V gene data show CDR1 as LNHDA and CDR2 as SQIVND (reference sequence). Trimming at V came to 5 bases and at J to 6 bases, leaving 14 bases not matched to a gene. The CDR3 DNA, read in part, is TGTGCCAGTAGTCCCCGAACAGGGGGCAAACTAGGTCAGCCC. It codes for CASSPRTGGKLGQP. The complete CDR3 sequence is CASSPRTGGKLGQPQHF.

On this clone: The read stops 3 residues short of the end of the CDR3; the missing end is completed from the germline J gene. The V call is TRBV27, the J call TRBJ2-1; D unclear. The CDR3 covers 12 residues. Trimming cost V 8 bases and J 7 bases, with 12 bases left between them. CDR1 MNHEY and CDR2 SMNVEV come from the germline V gene (reference sequence). CDR3: CASSLAGNEQFF. The sequenced CDR3 bases are TGTGCCAGCTCTTTGGCCGGGAATGAG.

As for this clone: The CDR3 is cut off 3 residues early in the read; its end comes from the germline J gene. This rearrangement joins TRBV4-2 to TRBJ1-5; no clear D gene. CDR3 size: 14 residues. Germline CDR1 and CDR2: LGHNA and YNFKEQ. Trimming stripped 1 base from V and 1 base from J, with 5 bases between. This CDR3 is CASSQVASNQPQHF. The covered CDR3 bases are TGTGCCAGCAGCCAAGTAGCGAGCAATCAGCCC.

On this clone: The CDR3 goes on 3 residues after the read ends, and that part is filled in from the germline J gene. This sequence joins TRBV11-3 and TRBJ2-1; 8 nucleotides agree with TRBD2. This CDR3 contains 15 residues. Germline CDR1 SGHNT, CDR2 YENEEA. V shed 5 bases and J 6 bases; nucleotides not matched to a gene: 9. CDR3 region: CASSPRAAGANEQFF. Incomplete CDR3 DNA: TGTGCCAGCAGCCCGAGGGCAGCGGGAGCCAATGAG.

To note about this clone: Read coverage stops 3 residues before the CDR3 terminus; the germline J gene supplies the remainder. This rearrangement joins TRBV10-3 to TRBJ1-2, with no clear D. The V end lost 3 bases, the J end lost 6 bases, and 11 bases lay between the germline ends. The CDR3 is 13 amino acids. The germline V gene has CDR1 ENHRY and CDR2 SYGVKD. The chain's CDR3 is CAISETGPHGYTF. The CDR3 bases that were read are TGTGCCATCAGTGAAACCGGTCCACATGGC.

The covered CDR3 bases are TGCAGTGCTAGGGGACTAGCGGGAGGTGAG. This codes for CSARGLAGGE. The CDR3 in full is CSARGLAGGEQFF. This chain joins TRBV20-1 and TRBJ2-1; 15 bases fit TRBD2. The observed sequence ends 3 residues before the CDR3 terminus, with the missing tail filled in from the germline J gene. Germline V CDR1 and CDR2: DFQATT, SNEGSKA (reference sequence). The V segment lost 3 bases and the J segment 9 bases; nucleotides outside the gene matches: 0. This CDR3 is built from 13 residues.

As to this clone: The read is 3 residues too short to cover the CDR3 end, so that end is filled in from the germline J gene. The chain joins TRBV11-2 to TRBJ2-3; no firm D call. Per the germline V gene, CDR1 is SGHAT and CDR2 is FQNNGV. The length of the CDR3 is 13 residues. V lost 4 bases and J 2 bases, leaving 7 bases between the germline ends. CDR3 sequence reads: CASSSRYTDTQYF. The covered CDR3 bases are TGTGCCAGCAGCTCCCGTTACACAGATACG.

Notes on this clone: From the germline J gene comes the end of the CDR3, since the read stops 3 residues before it. The rearrangement uses TRBV5-1 and TRBJ2-3; 7 bases match TRBD2. The germline V gene has CDR1 SGHRS and CDR2 YFSETQ. The CDR3 loop spans 16 amino acids. This CDR3 is CASSLAASGPQETQYF. The part of the CDR3 DNA that was read is TGCGCCAGCAGCTTGGCGGCTAGCGGACCACAAGAGACG.

On this clone itself: An end of the junction differs from the germline gene, which may be a read error. The read halts 3 residues ahead of the CDR3 end, with the missing end drawn from the germline J gene. This rearrangement joins TRBV20-1 to TRBJ1-1; a possible D gene is TRBD1 (6 bases). Germline values: CDR1 DFQATT, CDR2 SNEGSKA (reference sequence). This CDR3 region has 14 residues. The CDR3 protein is CSASWGRGNPEAFF. The part of the CDR3 DNA that was read is TGCAGTGCTAGCTGGGGGCGCGGGAACCCTGAA.

Regarding this clone: One end of the junction varies from germline; a read error may be responsible. The CDR3 goes on 3 residues after the read ends, and that part is filled in from the germline J gene. The same CDR3 is also encoded by other DNA sequences in this sample. The chain is built from TRBV6-2 or TRBV6-3 and TRBJ1-2, with 7 bases aligning to TRBD1. Looked up from germline, CDR1 is MNHEY and CDR2 is SVGEGT. The CDR3 loop spans 14 amino acids. The CDR3: CASSYLSQGYGYTF. CDR3 DNA, as far as it was read: TGTGCCAGCAGTTACCTCTCACAGGGGTATGGT.

Note on this clone: The observed sequence ends 3 residues before the CDR3 terminus, with the missing tail filled in from the germline J gene. The chain recombines TRBV7-9 with TRBJ2-2; no definite D call. With 0 bases removed from V and 0 bases from J, the gap between germline ends came to 2 bases. The CDR3 covers 14 residues. Per germline, CDR1 SEHNR and CDR2 FQNEAQ (reference sequence). The CDR3: CASSLASNTGELFF. The part of the CDR3 DNA that was read is TGTGCCAGCAGCTTAGCCTCGAACACCGGGGAG.